Listed below are T cell receptor beta chains from one sample, sequenced in a study of T-cell reconstitution after alpha-beta-depleted transplantation in children. A single record per CDR3 protein comes from TCRdb applying MiXCR to the PCR reads. Among hundreds of thousands of distinct CDR3 sequences, 10% to 15% were seen once, and the ten largest hold 0.75% to 0.85%. The specimen was PBMCs, collected before TCRalphabeta/CD19-depleted stem cell transplant. All receptors come from a girl aged 2 to 9 with congenital amegakaryocytic thrombocytopenia, due to receive a stem cell transplant. Both conserved end residues are part of each CDR3. Fields, in order: J gene, V gene, D gene, clone size, CDR3 length, CDR3 protein, CDR3 DNA. The D gene is left open where the match is weak. The listing skips clone size in some rows; elsewhere it reads once, few, many or a size class.

TRBJ2-1	TRBV11-2	TRBD2	NA	17	CASSLIILAGGLNEQFF	TGTGCCAGCAGCTTAATCATTCTTGCGGGAGGGCTTAATGAGCAGTTCTTC
TRBJ1-1	TRBV7-2	NA	few	12	CASSLAFDEAFF	TGTGCCAGCAGCTTAGCTTTCGATGAAGCTTTCTTT
TRBJ2-3	TRBV20-1	NA	few	17	CSASRTASLATGDTQYF	TGCAGTGCTTCCCGAACCGCCTCCCTAGCGACCGGGGATACGCAGTATTTT
TRBJ2-1	TRBV12-3/TRBV12-4	TRBD2	few	15	CASSLDAGVGNEQFF	TGTGCCAGCAGTTTAGATGCGGGAGTAGGTAATGAGCAGTTCTTC
TRBJ2-3	TRBV7-9	TRBD2	many	17	CASSTTGTSGYTDTQYF	TGTGCCAGCAGCACGACCGGGACTAGCGGCTACACAGATACGCAGTATTTT
TRBJ2-7	TRBV10-1	NA	NA	16	CASSEAGAQGPYEQYF	TGCGCCAGCAGTGAGGCGGGGGCGCAGGGTCCCTACGAGCAGTACTTC
TRBJ2-2	TRBV5-1	NA	NA	12	CASRRSTGELFF	TGCGCCAGTCGGAGGTCCACCGGGGAGCTGTTTTTT
TRBJ2-4	TRBV5-1	TRBD1	few	13	CASSEGQRNIQYF	TGCGCCAGCAGCGAGGGACAGAGAAACATTCAGTACTTC
TRBJ1-3	TRBV20-1	TRBD1	NA	14	CSASARGPGNTIYF	TGCAGTGCTAGTGCCAGGGGGCCTGGAAACACCATATATTTT
TRBJ2-1	TRBV20-1	NA	many	13	CSALGLNYNEQFF	TGCAGTGCTCTGGGACTTAACTACAATGAGCAGTTCTTC